This T cell receptor beta chain was sequenced during a study of T cell responses to AZD1222 COVID-19 vaccine. On the study more broadly: Whether given at about 4 or about 12 weeks, second doses were pooled.

This clone was observed once. Its cognate antigen is unknown. The V and J ends lost 0 bases and 5 bases, in that order; junction bases with no gene match: 8. Germline values: CDR1 SQVTM, CDR2 ANQGSEA. This CDR3 region has 15 residues. General study findings and limits: AZD1222 recipients seropositive at baseline numbered only 5 to 7.

Sequenced by immunoSEQ multiplex PCR; TCRdb stores in-frame clones only, minus some. The sample lists 95,000 to 150,000 clones; around 86% were seen once. The clonotype originates from an adult in good health. The chain carries TRBV29-1 and TRBJ1-1; 8 bases are a match to TRBD1. The sample in question was peripheral blood, obtained on day 0 of AZD1222 vaccination. The DNA for the CDR3 is TGCAGCGTTGAAGATCCCTCAGGGGGCGGGACTGAAGCTTTCTTT. It yields the protein CSVEDPSGGGTEAFF.